Shown below are 32 T cell receptor beta chains from a single sample sequenced in a study of regulatory T cells in long-lasting Graves disease. Time point specified: newly diagnosed GD, antithyroid drugs for less than 3 months. The TCR library was prepared using RNA isolated from PBMCs. CDR3-region Arm-PCR and iRepertoire HTBI primers produced the TCR beta libraries. MiXCR was run by TCRdb on the multiplex PCR reads, yielding one entry per CDR3 protein. The data hold about 620,000 distinct CDR3 sequences, with about 15% observed a single time. Another study also made use of these data, one on T cells in Graves' hyperthyroidism and ophthalmopathy.

The sample consisted of peripheral blood mononuclear cells (PBMCs), taken at new diagnosis, from a patient treated with antithyroid drugs. Receptors were obtained from a woman between 25 and 40 years old with Graves disease.

V and J are TRBV18 and TRBJ1-4; D gene uncertain. The V end was cut by 2 bases, the J end by 2 bases, with 9 bases between. CDR1 and CDR2 from the germline V gene are KGHSH and LQKENI. The CDR3 has 15 residues. The CDR3 protein is CASSPTLSTNEKLFF. In DNA, the CDR3 is TGTGCCAGCTCACCAACTCTGTCTACTAATGAAAAACTGTTTTTT.

The chain employs TRBV25-1 and TRBJ2-5, with 10 bases identical to TRBD1. J was trimmed by 6 bases and V by 6 bases; bases with no gene match: 7. The CDR3 contains 14 residues. Germline CDR1 reads MGHDK; CDR2 reads SYGVNS. CDR3 residues: CASRMTGGKKTQYF. CDR3 sequence (DNA): TGTGCCAGCAGGATGACAGGGGGCAAGAAGACCCAGTACTTC.

The CDR3 spells CASTGEGSGANVLTF. The CDR3 DNA sequence: TGTGCCAGCACCGGGGAAGGCTCTGGGGCCAACGTCCTGACTTTC. The rearrangement links TRBV2 to TRBJ2-6; maybe TRBD2 (5 bases). The V end lost 7 bases, the J end lost 0 bases, and 10 bases lay between the germline ends. Germline CDR1 and CDR2: SNHLY and FYNNEI. The CDR3 has 15 amino acids.

This chain connects TRBV20-1 to TRBJ1-5, with D possibly matching TRBD1 (6 bases). V lost 6 bases and J 2 bases, leaving 14 bases between the germline ends. The CDR3 consists of 14 residues. Germline V gives CDR1 DFQATT, CDR2 SNEGSKA (reference sequence). The CDR3 sequence: CSARGGVGNQPQHF. In DNA form, the CDR3 reads TGCAGTGCGCGAGGGGGGGTTGGCAATCAGCCCCAGCATTTT.

V is TRBV5-4 and J is TRBJ2-3; D is possibly TRBD1 or TRBD2 (5 bases each). Near its end, the DNA agrees better with TRBJ2-1, so the J call may be wrong. CDR1 and CDR2 (germline): SGHNT, YYREEE (reference sequence). The CDR3 length is 15 residues. The CDR3 nucleotides read TGTGCCAGCAGCCTGATGTGGGACGTCCTCGATGAGCAGTTCTTC. It specifies CASSLMWDVLDEQFF.

This clonotype was seen at least ten times. The rearrangement joins TRBV27 to TRBJ1-2; 10 nucleotides line up with TRBD1. The germline V gene has CDR1 MNHEY and CDR2 SMNVEV (reference sequence). This CDR3 has 14 residues. CDR3 amino acids: CARRRDRGRFGYTF. As DNA, the CDR3 is TGTGCTCGACGGCGGGACAGGGGTCGGTTTGGCTACACCTTC.

This clonotype was seen a handful of times. The V and J genes are TRBV5-5 and TRBJ1-1; 8 nucleotides match TRBD1. This CDR3 is 15 amino acids long. V lost 4 bases to trimming and J lost 0 bases; unmatched junction nucleotides: 5. The germline V gene has CDR1 SGHKS and CDR2 YYEKEE (reference sequence). CDR3 region: CASSDTGGVNTEAFF. The CDR3 DNA reads as TGTGCCAGCAGCGACACAGGGGGGGTGAACACTGAAGCTTTCTTT.

This chain uses TRBV7-3 with TRBJ2-1; 7 bases fit TRBD1. Germline V CDR1 and CDR2: SGHTA, FQGTGA. The CDR3 totals 15 residues. V lost 5 bases and J lost 8; bases outside the gene matches: 12. This CDR3 is CASSPQGFTGDEQFF. CDR3 bases: TGTGCCAGCAGCCCCCAAGGTTTCACAGGGGATGAGCAGTTCTTC.

There are a few counts of this clonotype. The chain has TRBV5-6 and TRBJ2-7; D is perhaps TRBD1 (5 bases). Looked up from germline, CDR1 is SGHDT and CDR2 is YYEEEE. There are 16 residues in the CDR3. The germline V and J ends were trimmed by 4 bases and 3 bases, with 20 bases remaining between them. The CDR3 protein is CASSPRQGLSDYEQYF. DNA of the CDR3: TGTGCCAGCAGCCCGCGGCAGGGATTATCCGACTACGAGCAGTACTTC.

This clonotype has only a few counts. The genes are TRBV18 and TRBJ2-3; the match to TRBD1 covers 7 bases. V lost 2 bases and J lost 8; bases outside the gene matches: 10. Germline CDR1 is KGHSH and CDR2 is LQKENI. The CDR3 extends over 15 amino acids. This CDR3 is CASSPSPQGIGTQYF. For the CDR3, the DNA is TGTGCCAGCTCACCATCTCCACAGGGGATAGGTACGCAGTATTTT.

This clonotype was detected a few times. The chain combines TRBV18 with TRBJ2-3; D unresolved. This CDR3 comprises 14 residues. The germline V and J ends were trimmed by 3 bases and 0 bases, with 7 bases remaining between them. Germline CDR1 reads KGHSH; CDR2 reads LQKENI. The CDR3 DNA is TGTGCCAGCTCACCGACGTATAGCACAGATACGCAGTATTTT. Protein product: CASSPTYSTDTQYF.

This clonotype has more than one count but fewer than ten. The chain combines TRBV12-5 with TRBJ2-7, with 7 bases lining up with TRBD1. The V gene's germline CDR1 is LGHNT and CDR2 FRNRAP. V shed 0 bases, J shed 2 bases, and the junction held 7 bases outside the gene matches. The length of the CDR3 is 16 residues. CDR3: CASGLVIGTEPYEQYF. The CDR3 region has the DNA TGTGCTAGTGGTTTGGTAATAGGGACAGAACCCTACGAGCAGTACTTC.

The chain couples TRBV28 to TRBJ1-2; D is unresolved. V was trimmed by 7 bases and J by 7 bases, leaving 16 bases between them. The CDR3 is made up of 13 amino acids. CDR1 is MDHEN and CDR2 is SYDVKM in the germline V gene. The CDR3, as DNA: TGTGCCAGCACTCCCGGGGATGTGGGTGGCTACACCTTC. Translating it yields CASTPGDVGGYTF.

The J gene is TRBJ2-7, the V gene TRBV20-1; 12 bases are shared with TRBD2. Germline CDR1 DFQATT, CDR2 SNEGSKA (reference sequence). Losses at the gene ends were 5 bases for V and 5 bases for J; bases not matched to a gene: 13. This CDR3 has 16 residues. The DNA of the CDR3 is TGCAGTGCTCGAGGGACTAGCGGGCCAGCCTCTCACGAGCAGTACTTC. The encoded protein is CSARGTSGPASHEQYF.

This clonotype was detected ten times or more. One end of the junction fails to match germline, which may point to a read error. The rearrangement links TRBV4-1 to TRBJ2-5; 10 bases map to TRBD1. The CDR3 runs to 13 residues. The germline V gene encodes CDR1 MGHRA and CDR2 YSYEKL. CDR3: CASRDRGSETQYF. In nucleotides, the CDR3 is TGTGCCAGCAGGGACAGGGGCTCGGAGACCCAGTACTTC.

At least ten counts were recorded for this clonotype. The genes are TRBV15 and TRBJ1-2; weak D call: TRBD1 (6 bases). V lost 2 bases and J 4 bases, leaving 17 bases between the germline ends. This CDR3 is built from 16 residues. Per the germline V gene, CDR1 is LNHNV and CDR2 is YYDKDF (reference sequence). CDR3 residues: CATSRQNAGGGYGYTF. The CDR3 bases are TGTGCCACCAGCAGACAGAACGCGGGGGGCGGCTATGGCTACACCTTC.

This clonotype appeared many times. The V gene is TRBV30, the J gene TRBJ1-1, with TRBD1 matching 11 bases. Losses at the gene ends were 2 bases for V and 5 bases for J; bases not matched to a gene: 7. The CDR3 is 15 amino acids. Germline values: CDR1 GTSNPN, CDR2 SVGIG (reference sequence). The CDR3 sequence is CAWSSGQGARTEAFF. In DNA form, the CDR3 reads TGTGCCTGGAGTTCAGGACAGGGGGCGCGAACTGAAGCTTTCTTT.

The sample holds many counts of this clonotype. The chain carries TRBV6-1 and TRBJ1-2; weak D call: TRBD1 (6 bases). V lost 5 bases, J lost 5 bases, and 15 bases lay in between. Germline CDR1 is MNHNS and CDR2 is SASEGT. This CDR3 is 14 amino acids long. CDR3 DNA: TGTGCCAGCAGTCTACAGGGACCATCTTATGGCTACACCTTC. Translation gives CASSLQGPSYGYTF.

This clonotype was observed a few times. The chain has TRBV7-2 and TRBJ2-5; D remains ambiguous. Trimming left V 1 base short and J 5 bases short, with 8 bases between. The CDR3 totals 13 residues. Looked up from germline, CDR1 is SGHTA and CDR2 is FQGNSA. DNA for the CDR3: TGTGCCAGCAGCTTAGGGCAGGCGGAGACCCAGTACTTC. It translates to CASSLGQAETQYF.

This clonotype showed up many times. The chain employs TRBV6-2 or TRBV6-3 and TRBJ2-1, with 10 positions matching TRBD2. This CDR3 spans 14 amino acids. Per germline, CDR1 MNHEY and CDR2 SVGEGT. V shed 5 bases and J 3 bases; nucleotides not matched to a gene: 1. The CDR3 is CASSASGSYNEQFF. The CDR3 DNA follows: TGTGCCAGCAGTGCTAGCGGGAGCTACAATGAGCAGTTCTTC.

This clonotype was detected a few times. The chain couples TRBV20-1 to TRBJ2-7, with D tentatively TRBD2 (6 bases). Trimming took 1 base from V and 2 from J, leaving 12 bases between them. CDR1 and CDR2 (germline): DFQATT, SNEGSKA (reference sequence). The CDR3 spans 14 residues. Here the CDR3 DNA reads TGCAGTGCTAGAGCTAGCGTGCCCCCCTACGAGCAGTACTTC. It specifies CSARASVPPYEQYF.

This chain joins TRBV5-1 and TRBJ2-7, with a tentative D call TRBD2 (8 bases). The CDR3 runs 15 residues. The V end lost 3 bases, the J end lost 6 bases, and 19 bases lay between the germline ends. CDR1 is SGHRS and CDR2 is YFSETQ in the germline V gene. The CDR3, as DNA: TGCGCCAGCAGCTCCGGGGGGGGGACAGCTCGCGAGCAGTACTTC. The encoded protein is CASSSGGGTAREQYF. The complete variable domain, with remaining parts taken from reference TRBV5-1 and TRBJ2-7, reads KAGVTQTPRYLIKTRGQQVTLSCSPISGHRSVSWYQQTPGQGLQFLFEYFSETQRNKGNFPGRFSGRQFSNSRSEMNVSTLELGDSALYLCASSSGGGTAREQYFGPGTRLTVT.

The rearrangement joins TRBV2 to TRBJ2-3, with 9 bases lining up with TRBD1. V gave up 3 bases and J gave up 4 bases; unmatched junction bases: 5. CDR1 is SNHLY and CDR2 is FYNNEI in the germline V gene. The length of the CDR3 is 15 residues. The CDR3 loop reads CASSDIGTGPDTQYF. CDR3 coding DNA: TGTGCCAGCAGTGACATCGGGACAGGGCCAGATACGCAGTATTTT. The complete variable domain, with remaining parts taken from reference TRBV2 and TRBJ2-3, reads EPEVTQTPSHQVTQMGQEVILRCVPISNHLYFYWYRQILGQKVEFLVSFYNNEISEKSEIFDDQFSVERPDGSNFTLKIRSTKLEDSAMYFCASSDIGTGPDTQYFGPGTRLTVL.

V and J are TRBV3-1 and TRBJ2-5; TRBD1 aligns across 12 bases. This CDR3 region has 16 residues. V lost 5 bases to trimming and J lost 5 bases; unmatched junction nucleotides: 9. The germline V gene has CDR1 LGHDT and CDR2 YNNKEL (reference sequence). As DNA, the CDR3 is TGTGCCAGCAGCATCCCGGGACAGGGGGCTTGGGAGACCCAGTACTTC. The encoded protein is CASSIPGQGAWETQYF.

This clonotype was seen many times. The chain couples TRBV28 to TRBJ1-1, with D possibly matching TRBD1 (6 bases). Trimming removed 2 bases at V and 0 bases at J, with 16 bases between. The CDR3 contains 17 residues. Germline-derived CDR1 and CDR2 are MDHEN and SYDVKM. Here the CDR3 reads CASSLLQGFAMNTEAFF. CDR3 nucleotide sequence: TGTGCCAGCAGTTTACTACAGGGATTTGCCATGAACACTGAAGCTTTCTTT.

This chain connects TRBV6-7 to TRBJ2-3; 8 bases align to TRBD2. TRBV6-7 carries the ORF label, with uncertain function. The CDR3 has 14 amino acids. The V and J ends lost 2 bases and 3 bases, in that order; junction bases with no gene match: 1. The CDR3 DNA is TGTGCCAGCAGTTACGGCGGGAGGACAGATACGCAGTATTTT. Its translation: CASSYGGRTDTQYF.

Many counts were recorded for this clonotype. V is TRBV18 and J is TRBJ1-1, with D unclear. The V gene lost 6 bases and the J gene lost 2 bases, with 4 bases spanning the gap. Per the germline V gene, CDR1 is KGHSH and CDR2 is LQKENI. The CDR3 extends over 11 amino acids. The CDR3: CASSDNTEAFF. The CDR3 coding sequence is TGTGCCAGCTCGGATAACACTGAAGCTTTCTTT. Combining the CDR3 with reference TRBV18 and TRBJ1-1 gives the whole variable domain NAGVMQNPRHLVRRRGQEARLRCSPMKGHSHVYWYRQLPEEGLKFMVYLQKENIIDESGMPKERFSAEFPKEGPSILRIQQVVRGDSAAYFCASSDNTEAFFGQGTRLTVV.

This clonotype was seen at least ten times. The chain carries TRBV10-3 and TRBJ2-7, with 8 positions matching TRBD1. The V and J ends lost 2 bases and 3 bases, in that order; junction bases with no gene match: 3. CDR3 length equals 14 residues. CDR1 is ENHRY, CDR2 SYGVKD, per germline. The CDR3 sequence is CAISETTGVYEQYF. CDR3 bases: TGTGCCATCAGTGAGACGACAGGGGTCTACGAGCAGTACTTC.

This clonotype was detected ten times or more. This chain joins TRBV7-2 and TRBJ2-7, with D unresolved. V was clipped by 6 bases and J by 2 bases, with 14 bases between them. Germline loops: CDR1 SGHTA, CDR2 FQGNSA. The CDR3 consists of 14 residues. This CDR3 reads CASSRAIIAYEQYF. CDR3 DNA: TGTGCCAGCAGTCGAGCCATTATTGCCTACGAGCAGTACTTC. Based on the CDR3 plus reference TRBV7-2 and TRBJ2-7, the full variable domain is GAGVSQSPSNKVTEKGKDVELRCDPISGHTALYWYRQSLGQGLEFLIYFQGNSAPDKSGLPSDRFSAERTGGSVSTLTIQRTQQEDSAVYLCASSRAIIAYEQYFGPGTRLTVT.

The chain uses TRBV7-9 and TRBJ2-2; 7 bases match TRBD2. Trimming at V came to 7 bases and at J to 4 bases, leaving 6 bases not matched to a gene. CDR3 size: 14 residues. The germline gives CDR1 SEHNR, CDR2 FQNEAQ (reference sequence). CDR3: CASKGGRVTGELFF. CDR3 DNA: TGTGCCAGCAAGGGCGGGAGAGTCACCGGGGAGCTGTTTTTT.

This clonotype was detected many times. The chain carries TRBV18 and TRBJ1-1; D remains unclear. Germline-derived CDR1 and CDR2 are KGHSH and LQKENI. CDR3 size: 13 residues. V shed 6 bases and J shed 7 bases, with 15 bases lying between them. The DNA of the CDR3 is TGTGCCAGCTCCACAAGGTCAGGCGATGAAGCTTTCTTT. It yields the protein CASSTRSGDEAFF.

The chain is built from TRBV24-1 and TRBJ2-1, with no clear D. The germline V and J ends were trimmed by 2 bases and 6 bases, with 19 bases remaining between them. The CDR3 runs 17 residues. Per the germline V gene, CDR1 is KGHDR and CDR2 is SFDVKD. For the CDR3, the DNA is TGTGCCACCAGTGATTCCCGACACAGACCGAACTTCAATGAGCAGTTCTTC. Translation: CATSDSRHRPNFNEQFF.